Below are 13 T cell receptor beta chains sequenced from a single sample in a study of cytomegalovirus exposure and HLA in healthy donors. The PCR employed 60 Vbeta primers together with 13 Jbeta primers. Here immunoSEQ multiplex PCR was the method, and the copy in TCRdb shows in-frame clones only, minus some. The table includes roughly 60,000 clones, around 78% detected once. Sequenced input: PBMCs. Receptor source: a female donor in good health and CMV-seronegative.

V gene TRBV2 combines with J gene TRBJ1-6; TRBD1 agrees at 9 bases. The CDR3 sequence is 15 residues long. Looked up from germline, CDR1 is SNHLY and CDR2 is FYNNEI. V lost 7 bases and J lost 6; bases outside the gene matches: 7. CDR3 amino acids: CASILTGQGNSPLHF. The CDR3 DNA reads as TGTGCCAGCATCCTGACGGGACAGGGTAATTCACCCCTCCACTTT.

This CDR3 is CSAAPGSGANVLTF. CDR3 coding DNA: TGCAGCGCCGCCCCAGGGTCTGGGGCCAACGTCCTGACTTTC. The chain carries TRBV29-1 and TRBJ2-6; a possible D gene is TRBD1 (5 bases). The CDR3 is 14 amino acids. CDR1 and CDR2 from the germline V gene are SQVTM and ANQGSEA. With 7 bases removed from V and 1 base from J, the gap between germline ends came to 11 bases. The whole variable domain, remainder taken from reference TRBV29-1 and TRBJ2-6, is SAVISQKPSRDICQRGTSLTIQCQVDSQVTMMFWYRQQPGQSLTLIATANQGSEATYESGFVIDKFPISRPNLTFSTLTVSNMSPEDSSIYLCSAAPGSGANVLTFGAGSRLTVL.

The V and J genes are TRBV2 and TRBJ1-1; 8 nucleotides match TRBD1. With V trimmed by 6 bases and J by 11 bases, 14 bases remained unmatched. This CDR3 comprises 14 residues. CDR1 and CDR2 from the germline V gene are SNHLY and FYNNEI. The CDR3 here is CASSQSSGGCMAFF. As DNA, the CDR3 is TGTGCCAGCAGCCAGAGCTCAGGGGGCTGTATGGCTTTCTTT.

This chain uses TRBV15 with TRBJ1-6; D call uncertain. With 0 bases removed from V and 6 bases from J, the gap between germline ends came to 9 bases. The CDR3 is 15 residues long. CDR1 and CDR2 (germline): LNHNV, YYDKDF (reference sequence). CDR3 sequence (DNA): TGTGCCACCAGCAGAGATGAGGCTCGTAATTCACCCCTCCACTTT. It is translated as CATSRDEARNSPLHF.

The chain carries TRBV27 and TRBJ2-7; TRBD1 aligns across 8 bases. From germline, CDR1 is MNHEY and CDR2 SMNVEV (reference sequence). The junction had 4 bases not matched to a gene; V was cut back by 2 bases and J by 1 base. This CDR3 comprises 15 residues. The CDR3 spells CASSLVRTGSYEQYF. In DNA, the CDR3 is TGTGCCAGCAGTTTAGTCAGGACAGGGTCCTACGAGCAGTACTTC.

This clone turned up a few times. At one of its ends the junction is not consistent with the germline gene, which may arise from a read error. J is TRBJ2-7 and V is TRBV7-9; tentatively, D is TRBD1 (5 bases). Germline V lookup: CDR1 SEHNR, CDR2 FQNEAQ (reference sequence). The CDR3 covers 17 residues. Here the CDR3 reads CSSSLVVVLGQDYEQYF. The CDR3 DNA sequence: TGTTCCAGCAGCTTGGTAGTTGTGCTCGGACAAGACTACGAGCAGTACTTC.

This clone has only a few counts. The chain carries TRBV5-1 and TRBJ2-2; 10 bases fit TRBD1. V lost 0 bases, J lost 1 base, and 3 bases stayed unmatched. This CDR3 has 17 residues. Germline V gives CDR1 SGHRS, CDR2 YFSETQ. CDR3 residues: CASSLARTGGNTGELFF. The CDR3 DNA reads TGCGCCAGCAGCTTGGCGAGGACAGGGGGGAACACCGGGGAGCTGTTTTTT.

The chain links TRBV18 to TRBJ1-5, with D possibly being TRBD1 (6 bases). V dropped 1 base and J dropped 6 bases, with 10 bases sitting between them. Germline CDR1 is KGHSH and CDR2 is LQKENI. This CDR3 region has 14 residues. The CDR3 here is CASSPQGVGQPQHF. Here the CDR3 DNA reads TGTGCCAGCTCACCACAGGGGGTGGGTCAGCCCCAGCATTTT.

A word on this clone: The junction and the germline gene differ at one end; a read error may be behind it. V usage is TRBV5-1 and J usage is TRBJ1-5, with a weak D call TRBD1 (6 bases). CDR3 length equals 15 residues. Germline CDR1 reads SGHRS; CDR2 reads YFSETQ. The CDR3 DNA reads as TGCGCCAGCAGGTTGGACAGATCGGGAAATCAGCCCCAGCATTTT. Amino acid sequence: CASRLDRSGNQPQHF.

The chain recombines TRBV13 with TRBJ2-6; D is unresolved. This CDR3 has 18 amino acids. With 2 bases removed from V and 0 bases from J, the gap between germline ends came to 14 bases. CDR1 is PRHDT, CDR2 FYEKMQ, per germline (reference sequence). DNA of the CDR3: TGTGCCAGCAGCTTAAGCGCCAAACTCTCCTCTGGGGCCAACGTCCTGACTTTC. It codes for CASSLSAKLSSGANVLTF.

The V and J genes are TRBV7-8 and TRBJ2-7; 7 bases align to TRBD1. The CDR3 sequence is 15 residues long. CDR1 is SGHVS and CDR2 is FQNEAQ in the germline V gene. Trimming at V came to 5 bases and at J to 7 bases, leaving 14 bases not matched to a gene. The CDR3 reads CASSGFETGAREQYF. The CDR3 DNA is TGTGCCAGCAGCGGGTTCGAAACAGGGGCCAGGGAGCAGTACTTC.

This rearrangement joins TRBV11-2 to TRBJ2-7, with 10 bases identical to TRBD1. The length of the CDR3 is 18 residues. The germline CDR1 and CDR2 sequences are SGHAT and FQNNGV. The ends lost 5 bases at V and 3 bases at J; junction bases unmatched: 16. In DNA form, the CDR3 reads TGTGCCAGCAGCACAAGACAGGGGGCGGCCGTCCCTATCTACGAGCAGTACTTC. Encoded protein: CASSTRQGAAVPIYEQYF.

This rearrangement joins TRBV27 to TRBJ2-1; TRBD2 might be the D (5 bases). The CDR3 covers 18 residues. Germline V gene data show CDR1 as MNHEY and CDR2 as SMNVEV (reference sequence). V lost 7 bases, J lost 8 bases, and 30 bases lay in between. In DNA form, the CDR3 reads TGTGCCAGCACCCCTCTGTCGGGGATAGGCCTCGGGGTTGATGAGCAGTTCTTC. It is translated as CASTPLSGIGLGVDEQFF.